The clone carrying this TCR beta chain was observed a handful of times. Its specificity is not known. This entry belongs to a study of beta chain features in type 1 diabetes. Study observations and caveats: PCR might preferentially amplify shorter templates, equally in patients and controls.

Trimming removed 6 bases at V and 6 bases at J, with 12 bases between. CDR1 SGHTA and CDR2 FQGNSA come from the germline V gene. The length of the CDR3 is 13 residues. Sequencing targeted expressed TCRB transcripts, as all isolated RNA had been reverse transcribed. TCRdb's table, derived via immunoSEQ multiplex PCR, lists solely in-frame clones and lacks some. This table has about 900,000 clones, 15% to 20% appearing once. The TCR originated in a woman between 18 and 29 years old in good health. This chain uses TRBV7-2 with TRBJ1-5; D gene unclear. Sequencing was carried out using naive CD4+ T cells from blood. CDR3 region: CASSPQRSQPQHF. The CDR3 region has the DNA TGTGCCAGCAGTCCCCAAAGAAGTCAGCCCCAGCATTTT.